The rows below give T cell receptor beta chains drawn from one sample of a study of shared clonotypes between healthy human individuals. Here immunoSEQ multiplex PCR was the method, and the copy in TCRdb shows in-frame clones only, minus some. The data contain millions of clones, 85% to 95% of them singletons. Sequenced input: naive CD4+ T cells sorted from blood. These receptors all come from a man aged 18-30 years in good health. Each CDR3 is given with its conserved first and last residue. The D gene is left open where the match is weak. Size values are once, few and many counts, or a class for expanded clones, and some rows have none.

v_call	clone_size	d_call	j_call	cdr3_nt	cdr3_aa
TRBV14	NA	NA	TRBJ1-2	TGTGCCAGCAGCCAAGGCGGACGGGGGCCCCACTATGGCTACACCTTC	CASSQGGRGPHYGYTF
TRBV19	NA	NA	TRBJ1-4	TGTGCCAGTAGTAGGACATTGCCCTTTGCAACTAATGAAAAACTGTTTTTT	CASSRTLPFATNEKLFF
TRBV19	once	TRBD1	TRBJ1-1	TGTGCCAGTAGCGCTACAGGGGCTGAAGCTTTCTTT	CASSATGAEAFF
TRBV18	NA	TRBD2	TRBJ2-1	TGTGCCAGCTCACCCCTGACTAGCGGGAGTTGGGTTGAGCAGTTCTTC	CASSPLTSGSWVEQFF
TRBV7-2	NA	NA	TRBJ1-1	TGTGCCAGCAGCTTATTGTTGAGGGGGGTGAACACTGAAGCTTTCTTT	CASSLLLRGVNTEAFF
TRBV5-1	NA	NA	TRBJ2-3	TGCGCCAGCAGCTTAAGGGATCCCACAGATACGCAGTATTTT	CASSLRDPTDTQYF
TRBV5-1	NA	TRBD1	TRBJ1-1	TGCGCCAGCAGCTCGGGACAGGGTTCTGAAGCTTTCTTT	CASSSGQGSEAFF
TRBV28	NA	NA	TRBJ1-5	TGTGCCAGCAGTGAGGTGGCCTTTCCAATCGGTCAGCCCCAGCATTTT	CASSEVAFPIGQPQHF
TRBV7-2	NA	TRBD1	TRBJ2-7	TGTGCCAGCAGCTTAGCCGGGACAGGAGGCTCCTACGAGCAGTACTTC	CASSLAGTGGSYEQYF
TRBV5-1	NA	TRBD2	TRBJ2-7	TGCGCCAGCAGCTTGGTCCTATCCTCCGGGACTAGCGGGAGGTCGATCTCCTACGAGCAGTACTTC	CASSLVLSSGTSGRSISYEQYF
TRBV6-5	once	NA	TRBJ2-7	TGTGCCAGCAGGCCTTCGGGGGGCCTGTTCTACGAGCAGTACTTC	CASRPSGGLFYEQYF